The clone carrying this T cell receptor beta chain was counted many times. No antigen is known for it. The source of the sample is a study of T cells in Graves' hyperthyroidism and ophthalmopathy. Findings and limits, study-wide: Ophthalmopathy onset followed model prediction by a median approximately six months.

Amplification of TCR beta CDR3 regions used RNA as the template. TCR CDR3 underwent first-round RT-PCR with the HTBI primer set. TCRdb independently ran MiXCR on the multiplex PCR reads; one entry per CDR3 protein. In the table there are fewer than 650,000 distinct CDR3 sequences, approximately 14% of which are singletons. Specimen: blood. The receptor's source is a woman under 40 with Graves' hyperthyroidism that later progressed to Graves' ophthalmopathy.

The CDR3 loop reads CASSRTSGTYNEQFF. The CDR3 DNA follows: TGTGCCAGCAGTCGGACTAGCGGAACCTACAATGAGCAGTTCTTC. This chain links TRBV6-1 with TRBJ2-1; 10 positions match TRBD2. CDR1 is MNHNS, CDR2 SASEGT, per germline. The CDR3 is 15 residues long. Trimming at V came to 5 bases and at J to 2 bases, leaving 3 bases not matched to a gene.